This T cell receptor (beta chain) emerged from a study of cytomegalovirus exposure and HLA in healthy donors. V lost 6 bases to trimming and J lost 4 bases, with 21 bases between them. The CDR3 totals 16 residues. Germline lookup yields CDR1 MGHRA and CDR2 YSYEKL. Unrecorded immune exposures were likely, despite nominal health at sampling. Study outcomes and limitations: Several V segments, TRBV6-2 and TRBV6-3 among them, could not be told apart and were dropped. In a later analysis, donors in an Asian-associated ancestry cluster reportedly had fewer N-insertions in productive TCRs than the cohort mean. Reports described diagnosis of cytomegalovirus status by the classifier as highly specific and sensitive.

It was with 60 Vbeta and 13 Jbeta primers that the PCR ran. Profiling relied on immunoSEQ multiplex PCR, and the TCRdb table lists in-frame clones only, not all of them. The profile covers 150,000 to 200,000 clones, with roughly 85% appearing a single time and around 1.7% taken by the ten largest. Remarks on this clone: Its specificity is unknown.

The source material was PBMCs. The receptor was isolated from a young woman in good health and CMV-seronegative. This sequence joins TRBV4-1 and TRBJ1-1; no definite D call. DNA for the CDR3: TGCGCCAGCAGGCGGTGTTTTTCTTCGGGTGGCACTGAAGCTTTCTTT. Its translation: CASRRCFSSGGTEAFF.